Following are 28 T cell receptor beta chains from one sample sequenced in a study of CD8 T cells in ankylosing spondylitis (dated by TCRdb to 2017 to 2019). Overall results and qualifications from the work: Blood from ankylosing spondylitis patients appeared to be characterized by a TCR beta motif made up of eight highly homologous amino acid variants.

For these receptors, no antigen is known. Library method: 5' RACE. Sequenced on an Illumina HiSeq 2500. TCRdb reworked the public reads: Q25 trimming with fastp, MiXCR clone assembly, productive beta chains retained. A single entry per CDR3 protein holds the most common genes and DNA from its merged rows. This sample gives around 480,000 distinct CDR3 sequences in total; approximately 17% of them show up just once. Approximately 0.97% of the sample lies in the top ten. Sequencing was carried out using blood, either unsorted or a sorted T cell fraction (not recorded which). The origin of the receptors is a male donor with ankylosing spondylitis.

This chain uses TRBV2 with TRBJ1-2; TRBD1 might be the D (5 bases). The ends were cut back, 7 bases at V and 6 bases at J, with 12 bases in the middle. CDR3 length equals 12 residues. Germline V CDR1 and CDR2: SNHLY, FYNNEI. The CDR3 spells CASKRDGDGYTF. The CDR3, as DNA: TGTGCCAGCAAAAGGGACGGGGATGGCTACACCTTC. Together with reference TRBV2 and TRBJ1-2, the CDR3 gives the full variable domain: EPEVTQTPSHQVTQMGQEVILRCVPISNHLYFYWYRQILGQKVEFLVSFYNNEISEKSEIFDDQFSVERPDGSNFTLKIRSTKLEDSAMYFCASKRDGDGYTFGSGTRLTVV.

This clonotype was detected many times. This sequence joins TRBV6-5 and TRBJ2-1; 9 nucleotides match TRBD1. Germline V CDR1 and CDR2: MNHEY, SVGAGI. The length of the CDR3 is 15 residues. Trimming took 3 bases from V and 7 from J; bases not matched to a gene: 7. The chain's CDR3 is CASSYSGTGSNEQFF. DNA of the CDR3: TGTGCCAGCAGTTATTCCGGGACAGGGAGTAATGAGCAGTTCTTC.

In this sample, this clonotype turned up many times. The chain joins TRBV24-1 to TRBJ2-7, with D possibly matching TRBD2 (6 bases). The CDR3 has 15 residues. Trimming removed 3 bases from V and 1 base from J, with 12 bases in between. The germline V gene has CDR1 KGHDR and CDR2 SFDVKD. CDR3 sequence reads: CATSDVSGGSYEQYF. CDR3 DNA: TGTGCCACCAGTGATGTTAGCGGAGGGTCCTACGAGCAGTACTTC.

This clonotype has a handful of counts. The chain carries TRBV20-1 and TRBJ2-7; D is possibly TRBD1 (6 bases). The germline CDR1 and CDR2 sequences are DFQATT and SNEGSKA (reference sequence). CDR3 size: 12 residues. Trimming removed 4 bases from V and 5 bases from J, with 12 bases in between. The CDR3 DNA reads as TGCAGTGCTACCTACAGGGTGAACGAGCAGTACTTC. It yields the protein CSATYRVNEQYF.

The chain carries TRBV19 and TRBJ2-6, with TRBD1 as a possible D gene (6 bases). Germline CDR1 is LNHDA and CDR2 is SQIVND (reference sequence). CDR3 length equals 17 residues. V dropped 2 bases and J dropped 0 bases, with 11 bases sitting between them. This CDR3 reads CASSILGQLSGANVLTF. CDR3 DNA sequence: TGTGCCAGTAGTATATTGGGACAACTCTCTGGGGCCAACGTCCTGACTTTC.

J is TRBJ2-1 and V is TRBV19; 12 bases fit TRBD2. The germline gives CDR1 LNHDA, CDR2 SQIVND (reference sequence). This CDR3 is built from 16 residues. V shed 4 bases and J 6 bases; nucleotides not matched to a gene: 7. This chain's CDR3 is CASSRVLAGGGNEQFF. As DNA, the CDR3 is TGTGCCAGTAGTAGGGTACTAGCGGGAGGTGGCAATGAGCAGTTCTTC.

This clonotype was observed a single time. V gene TRBV6-1 combines with J gene TRBJ2-7; 7 bases are a match to TRBD1. The germline gives CDR1 MNHNS, CDR2 SASEGT. V gave up 6 bases and J gave up 5 bases; unmatched junction bases: 10. This CDR3 has 14 amino acids. CDR3 nucleotides: TGTGCCAGCAGAAGACAGGGAACTACGGACGAGCAGTACTTC. Protein product: CASRRQGTTDEQYF.

The chain couples TRBV11-2 to TRBJ1-1, with D perhaps TRBD1 (6 bases). The CDR3 totals 15 residues. V shed 3 bases and J shed 4 bases, with 15 bases lying between them. Per the germline V gene, CDR1 is SGHAT and CDR2 is FQNNGV. The CDR3 loop is CASSLGQGKGTEAFF. For the CDR3, the DNA is TGTGCCAGCAGCTTGGGTCAGGGGAAAGGCACTGAAGCTTTCTTT.

There are a few counts of this clonotype. The gene calls are TRBV29-1 and TRBJ1-4; 9 nucleotides match TRBD1. V lost 6 bases to trimming and J lost 7 bases; unmatched junction nucleotides: 6. Germline CDR1 SQVTM, CDR2 ANQGSEA. This CDR3 comprises 13 residues. This CDR3 is CSVGQGPGEKLFF. The CDR3 region has the DNA TGCAGCGTCGGACAGGGGCCGGGTGAAAAACTGTTTTTT.

The CDR3 DNA is TGTGCCAGCAGCTTGACCCAGGGGCTAACTTTCTGGGAGACCCAGTACTTC. It codes for CASSLTQGLTFWETQYF. The chain is built from TRBV7-2 and TRBJ2-5, with D possibly being TRBD1 (6 bases). V lost 3 bases and J lost 5, with 22 bases in between. The V gene's germline CDR1 is SGHTA and CDR2 FQGNSA. This CDR3 contains 17 residues.

The chain carries TRBV30 and TRBJ1-2; unclear D gene. Looked up from germline, CDR1 is GTSNPN and CDR2 is SVGIG (reference sequence). The CDR3 loop spans 12 amino acids. V lost 0 bases and J lost 3, with 5 bases in between. The DNA of the CDR3 is TGTGCCTGGAGTGTTGGTGACTATGGCTACACCTTC. It encodes CAWSVGDYGYTF.

This clonotype occurred a few times. The J gene is TRBJ2-3, the V gene TRBV5-1; maybe TRBD2 (6 bases). V was clipped by 0 bases and J by 3 bases, with 14 bases between them. The germline V gene has CDR1 SGHRS and CDR2 YFSETQ. The CDR3 sequence is 16 residues long. The CDR3 sequence is CASSLGLTRKTDTQYF. The CDR3 DNA follows: TGCGCCAGCAGCTTGGGGTTGACTAGAAAAACAGATACGCAGTATTTT.

This sequence joins TRBV6-1 and TRBJ1-5, with 7 bases identical to TRBD1. The ends lost 5 bases at V and 5 bases at J; junction bases unmatched: 6. Germline loops: CDR1 MNHNS, CDR2 SASEGT. This CDR3 contains 14 residues. The CDR3 here is CASSQGQAYQPQHF. The CDR3 DNA reads TGTGCCAGCAGTCAAGGACAGGCCTATCAGCCCCAGCATTTT.

The V gene is TRBV30, the J gene TRBJ1-2, with D possibly being TRBD1 (6 bases). Germline V lookup: CDR1 GTSNPN, CDR2 SVGIG (reference sequence). This CDR3 has 14 amino acids. The germline V and J ends were trimmed by 2 bases and 8 bases, with 18 bases remaining between them. This CDR3 is CAWSSIGGTGGYTF. As DNA, the CDR3 is TGTGCCTGGAGTTCGATAGGGGGGACTGGCGGCTACACCTTC.

This clonotype came up a few times. J is TRBJ1-4 and V is TRBV11-2, with D possibly being TRBD1 (5 bases). This CDR3 spans 13 amino acids. Per germline, CDR1 SGHAT and CDR2 FQNNGV. V was pared by 5 bases and J by 7 bases, with 11 bases between. The CDR3: CASSQSGFEKLFF. The DNA for the CDR3 is TGTGCCAGCAGCCAGTCAGGGTTTGAAAAACTGTTTTTT.

The chain combines TRBV28 with TRBJ2-2; the D is unclear. Trimming stripped 2 bases from V and 4 bases from J, with 17 bases between. Germline V CDR1 and CDR2: MDHEN, SYDVKM. This CDR3 contains 17 residues. The CDR3, as DNA: TGTGCCAGCAGTTTAGAGTCGTGGCTAGGCAGCACCGGGGAGCTGTTTTTT. Amino acid sequence: CASSLESWLGSTGELFF.

The J gene is TRBJ1-2, the V gene TRBV6-1; D is undetermined. V lost 4 bases, J lost 5 bases, and 14 bases lay in between. The CDR3 has 14 amino acids. The germline V gene encodes CDR1 MNHNS and CDR2 SASEGT. The CDR3 DNA follows: TGTGCCAGCAGTGCCGCCGGGAGCCTATATGGCTACACCTTC. Protein product: CASSAAGSLYGYTF.

The chain links TRBV30 to TRBJ2-7; D perhaps matches TRBD2 (5 bases). CDR3 length: 14 amino acids. Per the germline V gene, CDR1 is GTSNPN and CDR2 is SVGIG (reference sequence). Trimming cost V 1 base and J 1 base, with 11 bases left between them. The CDR3 DNA follows: TGTGCCTGGAGTGCACTACTAGGGTCCTACGAGCAGTACTTC. As protein: CAWSALLGSYEQYF.

CDR3 nucleotide sequence: TGTGCCAGCAGCCCGGAACTAGCGGGGTTAGATACGCAGTATTTT. Translation: CASSPELAGLDTQYF. The chain combines TRBV5-6 with TRBJ2-3; 10 nucleotides align to TRBD2. Per germline, CDR1 SGHDT and CDR2 YYEEEE. After removal of 4 bases from V and 5 bases from J, the junction contained 7 bases not matched to a gene. CDR3 length: 15 amino acids.

The rearrangement uses TRBV5-6 and TRBJ2-7; 7 nucleotides align to TRBD1. V lost 4 bases, J lost 9 bases, and 4 bases stayed unmatched. The CDR3 consists of 11 residues. Germline CDR1 SGHDT, CDR2 YYEEEE. CDR3 DNA: TGTGCCAGCAGCGTCCGGGACAGGCAGTACTTC. It translates to CASSVRDRQYF.

This clonotype was found a few times. The genes are TRBV5-1 and TRBJ1-1; D not resolved. CDR3 length: 14 amino acids. The V end lost 5 bases, the J end lost 1 base, and 12 bases lay between the germline ends. Germline CDR1 and CDR2: SGHRS and YFSETQ. The CDR3 here is CASSLNPGNTEAFF. The CDR3 DNA reads TGCGCCAGCAGTCTGAACCCAGGGAACACTGAAGCTTTCTTT.

The sample holds a few counts of this clonotype. This chain uses TRBV10-3 with TRBJ2-1; 10 positions agree with TRBD2. The CDR3 is 18 residues long. Germline V gene data show CDR1 as ENHRY and CDR2 as SYGVKD. Losses at the gene ends were 8 bases for V and 0 bases for J; bases not matched to a gene: 13. The CDR3 bases are TGTGCCATCGCTGGAACCTCCCCTAGCGGGAGCTCCTACAATGAGCAGTTCTTC. Translated, it gives CAIAGTSPSGSSYNEQFF.

The chain recombines TRBV4-1 with TRBJ1-1; a possible D gene is TRBD1 (5 bases). Trimming removed 1 base at V and 3 bases at J, with 18 bases between. The V gene's germline CDR1 is MGHRA and CDR2 YSYEKL. The CDR3 runs to 17 residues. CDR3 DNA: TGCGCCAGCAGCCAAGCTTTGGTCACAGGCGGGGACACTGAAGCTTTCTTT. Encoded protein: CASSQALVTGGDTEAFF.

This clonotype occurred a few times. The gene calls are TRBV5-1 and TRBJ2-3; 7 nucleotides align to TRBD2. The V gene end was trimmed by 4 bases and the J gene end by 0 bases; junction bases not matched to a gene: 5. Looked up from germline, CDR1 is SGHRS and CDR2 is YFSETQ. The CDR3 runs 15 residues. This CDR3 is CASSNLAESTDTQYF. CDR3 coding DNA: TGCGCCAGCAGCAATCTAGCGGAGAGCACAGATACGCAGTATTTT.

The CDR3 DNA sequence: TGTGCCAGCTCTGGGGCTCGGTCAACCTTGAACACTGAAGCTTTCTTT. As protein: CASSGARSTLNTEAFF. The chain joins TRBV6-1 to TRBJ1-1, with TRBD1 as a possible D gene (5 bases). V was shortened by 8 bases and J by 0 bases, with 19 bases between the two germline ends. CDR1 is MNHNS, CDR2 SASEGT, per germline. This CDR3 comprises 16 residues.

The chain joins TRBV29-1 to TRBJ2-7, with D perhaps matching TRBD1 (7 bases). The CDR3 consists of 16 residues. V gave up 1 base and J gave up 3 bases, with 19 bases separating them. CDR1 is SQVTM and CDR2 is ANQGSEA in the germline V gene. CDR3 sequence reads: CSVEATTGISGYEQYF. The CDR3 DNA reads as TGCAGCGTTGAAGCCACGACAGGGATTAGCGGCTACGAGCAGTACTTC.

This clonotype was seen more than once but under ten times. The rearrangement uses TRBV5-1 and TRBJ1-3; 9 bases agree with TRBD1. Germline V gives CDR1 SGHRS, CDR2 YFSETQ. Trimming at V came to 6 bases and at J to 1 base, leaving 11 bases not matched to a gene. The CDR3 is 17 amino acids. The CDR3, as DNA: TGCGCCAGCATGAGGACAGGGGACCCGACGTCTGGAAACACCATATATTTT. It yields the protein CASMRTGDPTSGNTIYF.

This clonotype was detected a few times. The CDR3 sequence is CASSPYSDRGHSEQFF. DNA for the CDR3: TGTGCCAGCAGCCCGTATTCTGACAGGGGGCATAGTGAGCAGTTCTTC. The chain joins TRBV14 to TRBJ2-1, with 10 bases aligning to TRBD1. V shed 4 bases and J 9 bases; nucleotides not matched to a gene: 12. The CDR3 loop spans 16 amino acids. Germline V lookup: CDR1 SGHDN, CDR2 FVKESK.